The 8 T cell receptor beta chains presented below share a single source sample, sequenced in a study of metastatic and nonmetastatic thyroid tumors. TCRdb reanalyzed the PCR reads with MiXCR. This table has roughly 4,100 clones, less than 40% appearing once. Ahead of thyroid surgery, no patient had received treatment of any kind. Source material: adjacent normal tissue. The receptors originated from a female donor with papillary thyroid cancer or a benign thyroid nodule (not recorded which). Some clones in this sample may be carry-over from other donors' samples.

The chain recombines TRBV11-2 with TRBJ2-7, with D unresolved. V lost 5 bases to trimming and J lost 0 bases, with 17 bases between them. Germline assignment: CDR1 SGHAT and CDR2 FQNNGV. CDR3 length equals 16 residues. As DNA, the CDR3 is TGTGCCAGCAGCCTCCTTGGGGTGACATCCTCCTACGAGCAGTACTTC. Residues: CASSLLGVTSSYEQYF.

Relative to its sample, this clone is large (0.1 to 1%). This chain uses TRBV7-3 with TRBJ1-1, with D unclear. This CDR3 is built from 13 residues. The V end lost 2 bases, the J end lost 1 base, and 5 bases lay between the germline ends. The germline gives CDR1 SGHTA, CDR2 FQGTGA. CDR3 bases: TGTGCCAGCAGCTTAGGTTCGAACACTGAAGCTTTCTTT. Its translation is CASSLGSNTEAFF.

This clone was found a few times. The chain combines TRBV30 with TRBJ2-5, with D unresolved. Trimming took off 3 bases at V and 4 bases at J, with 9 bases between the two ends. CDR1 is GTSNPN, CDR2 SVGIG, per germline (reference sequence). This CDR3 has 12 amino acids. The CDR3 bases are TGTGCCTGGAGGCCCCCGGGAGAGACCCAGTACTTC. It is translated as CAWRPPGETQYF.

The CDR3 region is CASSSTSVDRLYGYTF. As DNA, the CDR3 is TGTGCCAGCAGCTCAACCTCCGTCGACAGACTCTATGGCTACACCTTC. J is TRBJ1-2 and V is TRBV11-1; a weak D match, TRBD1 (5 bases). The CDR3 covers 16 residues. V lost 4 bases, J lost 4 bases, and 19 bases lay in between. Germline-derived CDR1 and CDR2 are SGHAT and FQDESV (reference sequence).

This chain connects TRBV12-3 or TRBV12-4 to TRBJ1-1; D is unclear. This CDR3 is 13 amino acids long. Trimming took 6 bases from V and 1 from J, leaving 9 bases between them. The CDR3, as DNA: TGTGCCAGCAGCCGTATCAGGAACACTGAAGCTTTCTTT. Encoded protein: CASSRIRNTEAFF.

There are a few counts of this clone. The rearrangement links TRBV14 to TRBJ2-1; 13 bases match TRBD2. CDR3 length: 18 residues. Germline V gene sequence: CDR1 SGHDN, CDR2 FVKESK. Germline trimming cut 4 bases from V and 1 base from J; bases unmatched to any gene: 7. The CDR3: CASSPGLAGLRSYNEQFF. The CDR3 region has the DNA TGTGCCAGCAGCCCGGGACTAGCGGGACTAAGATCCTACAATGAGCAGTTCTTC.

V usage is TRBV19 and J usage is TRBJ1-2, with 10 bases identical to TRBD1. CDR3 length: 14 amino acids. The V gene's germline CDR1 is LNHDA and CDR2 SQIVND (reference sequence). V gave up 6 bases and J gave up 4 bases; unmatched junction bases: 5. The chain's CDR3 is CASSRQGAFYGYTF. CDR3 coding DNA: TGTGCCAGTAGCCGACAGGGGGCTTTCTATGGCTACACCTTC.

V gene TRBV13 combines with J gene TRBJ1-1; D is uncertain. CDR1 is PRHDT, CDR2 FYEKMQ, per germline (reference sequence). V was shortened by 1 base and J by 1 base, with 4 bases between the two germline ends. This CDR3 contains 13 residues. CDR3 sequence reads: CASSLEANTEAFF. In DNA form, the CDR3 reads TGTGCCAGCAGCTTAGAGGCGAACACTGAAGCTTTCTTT.